The clone carrying this TCR beta chain was picked up one time. Trimming left V 2 bases short and J 4 bases short, with 9 bases between. Germline V gene lookup returns CDR1 SEHNR and CDR2 FQNEAQ (reference sequence). CDR3 size: 13 residues. These data are taken from a study of T cell changes during pregnancy in multiple sclerosis. The protocol was immunoSEQ multiplex PCR, while the TCRdb copy is restricted to in-frame clones and leaves out a portion. The table shows about 86,000 clones, with about 91% occurring only once. The chain employs TRBV7-9 and TRBJ2-7; no clear D gene. The source was peripheral blood, collected in the first trimester of pregnancy. The clonotype was recovered from a female donor in good health, enrolled as a control in a pregnancy study. CDR3 DNA sequence: TGTGCCAGCAGCTTACAGGAACGGTACGAGCAGTACTTC. Translation: CASSLQERYEQYF. The full variable domain, its missing parts supplied by reference TRBV7-9 and TRBJ2-7, is DTGVSQNPRHKITKRGQNVTFRCDPISEHNRLYWYRQTLGQGPEFLTYFQNEAQLEKSRLLSDRFSAERPKGSFSTLEIQRTEQGDSAMYLCASSLQERYEQYFGPGTRLTVT.